Sequencing of this T cell receptor beta chain was carried out in a study of CD8 T cells in ankylosing spondylitis. Trimming stripped 8 bases from V and 5 bases from J, with 21 bases between. CDR1 and CDR2 (germline): MNHEY, SMNVEV (reference sequence). The CDR3 extends over 16 amino acids. The study, taken as a whole, reports: Matched ankylosing spondylitis synovial fluid reportedly contained a significantly enriched population of disease-linked clones.

This clonotype was found many times. No antigen is known for it. For TCR beta, libraries came from quantitative 5'-RACE with molecular barcodes. Each CDR3 protein gets one entry after TCRdb re-called the 5' RACE reads with MiXCR. This sample has under 150,000 distinct CDR3 sequences; around 9.7% occur once, and the top ten carry approximately 3.3%. This chain uses TRBV27 with TRBJ2-2; D is uncertain. Material: blood, either unsorted or a sorted T cell fraction (not recorded which). The receptor comes from a male donor with ankylosing spondylitis or in good health (not recorded which). CDR3 bases: TGTGCCAGCGTAGGCGGCTTGGGGTTGGGGACCGGGGAGCTGTTTTTT. This sequence encodes CASVGGLGLGTGELFF.